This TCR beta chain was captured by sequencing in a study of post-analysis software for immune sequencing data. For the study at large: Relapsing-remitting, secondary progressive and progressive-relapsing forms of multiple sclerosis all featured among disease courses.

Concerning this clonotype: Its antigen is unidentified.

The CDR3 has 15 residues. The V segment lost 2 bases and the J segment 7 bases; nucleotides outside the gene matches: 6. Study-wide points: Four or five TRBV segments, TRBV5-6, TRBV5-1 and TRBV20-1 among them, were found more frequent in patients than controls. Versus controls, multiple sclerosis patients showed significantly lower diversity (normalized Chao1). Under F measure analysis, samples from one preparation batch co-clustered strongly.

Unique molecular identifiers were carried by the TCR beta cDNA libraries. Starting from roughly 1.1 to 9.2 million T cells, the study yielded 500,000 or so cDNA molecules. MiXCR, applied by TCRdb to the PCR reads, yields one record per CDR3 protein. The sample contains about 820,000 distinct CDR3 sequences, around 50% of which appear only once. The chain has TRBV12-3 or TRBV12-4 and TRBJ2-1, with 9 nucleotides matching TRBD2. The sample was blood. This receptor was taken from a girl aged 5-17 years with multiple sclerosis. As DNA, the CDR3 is TGTGCCAGCAGTTTATATAGCGGGAGTACGAATGAGCAGTTCTTC. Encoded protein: CASSLYSGSTNEQFF.